This TCR beta chain was obtained from a study of cytomegalovirus exposure and HLA in healthy donors. Study overall: The study placed approximately 78% of its 398 genotyped donors in the Caucasian-associated ancestry cluster.

Per the germline V gene, CDR1 is SEHNR and CDR2 is FQNEAQ (reference sequence). Trimming took off 7 bases at V and 8 bases at J, with 16 bases between the two ends. The CDR3 contains 13 residues. In regard to this clone: Its antigen is not identified.

The PCR contained 60 Vbeta and 13 Jbeta primers. The data were produced by immunoSEQ multiplex PCR, yet TCRdb's version contains in-frame clones alone and is incomplete. The sample's table shows roughly 190,000 clones. Regarding the study as a whole: With high specificity and sensitivity, the classifier reportedly diagnosed cytomegalovirus status.

Donors were nominally healthy when sampled, though unrecorded immune exposures were likely. V gene TRBV7-9 combines with J gene TRBJ2-3; D perhaps matches TRBD2 (5 bases). Sequences were obtained from PBMCs. This TCR was sampled from a woman aged 18-29 years in good health and CMV-seropositive. The CDR3: CASIARSGITQYF. The CDR3 coding sequence is TGTGCCAGCATCGCGCGTTCGGGGATTACGCAGTATTTT.